This TCR beta chain originates from a study of T cell changes during pregnancy in multiple sclerosis. Sequencing used immunoSEQ multiplex PCR; TCRdb keeps in-frame clones, though not all of them. The profile covers 69,000 or so clones, with roughly 92% appearing a single time and less than 2.5% taken by the ten largest. V shed 2 bases and J shed 5 bases, with 7 bases lying between them. Germline V CDR1 and CDR2: SGHAT, FQNNGV. The CDR3 totals 12 residues. The TCR sequence derives from a female donor with multiple sclerosis, enrolled in a pregnancy study. The chain combines TRBV11-2 with TRBJ2-7; no definite D call. Sequences were derived from peripheral blood, sampled before pregnancy. CDR3 protein: CASSLIKNEQYF. The CDR3 DNA reads TGTGCCAGCAGCTTAATAAAAAACGAGCAGTACTTC.